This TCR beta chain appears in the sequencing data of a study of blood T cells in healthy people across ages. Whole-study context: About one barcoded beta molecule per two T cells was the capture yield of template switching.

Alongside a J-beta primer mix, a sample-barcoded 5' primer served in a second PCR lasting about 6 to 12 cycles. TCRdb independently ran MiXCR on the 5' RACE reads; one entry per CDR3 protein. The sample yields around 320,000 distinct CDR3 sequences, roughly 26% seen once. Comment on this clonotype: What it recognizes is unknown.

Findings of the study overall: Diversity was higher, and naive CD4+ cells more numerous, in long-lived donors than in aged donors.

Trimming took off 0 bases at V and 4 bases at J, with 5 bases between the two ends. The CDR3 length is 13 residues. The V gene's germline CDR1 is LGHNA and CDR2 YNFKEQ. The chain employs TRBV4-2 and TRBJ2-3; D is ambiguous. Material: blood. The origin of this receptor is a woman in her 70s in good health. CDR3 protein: CASSQEAPDTQYF. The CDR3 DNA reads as TGTGCCAGCAGCCAAGAAGCCCCAGATACGCAGTATTTT.